This T cell receptor (beta chain) was sequenced for a study of immune evolution from preneoplasia to lung adenocarcinoma. Germline values: CDR1 GTSNPN, CDR2 SVGIG (reference sequence). With V trimmed by 4 bases and J by 4 bases, 7 bases remained unmatched. The CDR3 is 15 amino acids. This table comes from immunoSEQ multiplex PCR, and its TCRdb copy is limited to in-frame clones, with some not included. The sample yields about 3,700 clones, about 80% seen once. This receptor was identified in a person aged 55 to 79 with lung adenocarcinoma. The chain recombines TRBV30 with TRBJ2-1; 10 bases match TRBD2. What was sequenced was FFPE minimally invasive lung adenocarcinoma tissue. The CDR3 DNA reads as TGTGCCTGGACCAGCGGGAGGGGGTCTTACAATGAGCAGTTCTTC. Encoded protein: CAWTSGRGSYNEQFF.